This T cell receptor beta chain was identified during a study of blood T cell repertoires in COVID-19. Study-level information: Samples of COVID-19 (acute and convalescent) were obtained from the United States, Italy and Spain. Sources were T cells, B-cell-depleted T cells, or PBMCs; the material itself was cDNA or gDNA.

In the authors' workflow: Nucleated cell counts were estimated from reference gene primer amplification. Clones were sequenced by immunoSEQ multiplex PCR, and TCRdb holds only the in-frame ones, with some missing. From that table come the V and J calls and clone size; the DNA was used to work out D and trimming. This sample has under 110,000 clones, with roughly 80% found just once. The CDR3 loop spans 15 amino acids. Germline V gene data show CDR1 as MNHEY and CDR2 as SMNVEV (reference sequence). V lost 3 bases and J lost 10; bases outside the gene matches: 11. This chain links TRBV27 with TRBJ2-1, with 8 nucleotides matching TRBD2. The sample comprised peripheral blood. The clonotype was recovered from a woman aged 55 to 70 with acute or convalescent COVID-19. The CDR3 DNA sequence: TGTGCCAGCAGTTTTGAAATTAGCGGGAATAGAGAGCAGTTCTTC. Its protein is CASSFEISGNREQFF.